Presented here are 3 T cell receptor beta chains from one specimen sequenced in a study of T cell repertoires in cytomegalovirus infection. MiXCR, applied by TCRdb to the reads, yields one record per CDR3 protein. This sample has roughly 280,000 distinct CDR3 sequences, with under 25% found just once. Their specific antigens are unknown. Sequencing used cultured PBMCs, obtained from culture after CMV antigen stimulation. The origin of the receptors is a human donor in good health (CMV status not recorded). Some clones in this sample may be carry-over from other donors' samples.

In its sample, this clonotype was seen many times. V usage is TRBV7-2 and J usage is TRBJ2-5; D gene uncertain. CDR3 length: 16 amino acids. Germline-derived CDR1 and CDR2 are SGHTA and FQGNSA. V was trimmed by 0 bases and J by 2 bases, leaving 13 bases between them. CDR3 DNA: TGTGCCAGCAGCTTAGCGCTTCAGCGTCGTCAAGAGACCCAGTACTTC. Amino acid sequence: CASSLALQRRQETQYF. The full variable domain, in which reference TRBV7-2 and TRBJ2-5 provide the parts outside the CDR3, is GAGVSQSPSNKVTEKGKDVELRCDPISGHTALYWYRQSLGQGLEFLIYFQGNSAPDKSGLPSDRFSAERTGGSVSTLTIQRTQQEDSAVYLCASSLALQRRQETQYFGPGTRLLVL.

This clonotype was seen only a few times. This rearrangement joins TRBV5-8 to TRBJ1-5, with 7 positions matching TRBD1. The V gene end was trimmed by 4 bases and the J gene end by 6 bases; junction bases not matched to a gene: 10. The V gene's germline CDR1 is SGHTS and CDR2 YDEGEE. This CDR3 contains 15 residues. The chain's CDR3 is CASSPNDREGQPQHF. In DNA form, the CDR3 reads TGTGCCAGCAGCCCAAATGACAGGGAAGGTCAGCCCCAGCATTTT.

This clonotype has a handful of counts. The rearrangement links TRBV19 to TRBJ2-3; D is ambiguous. Germline V CDR1 and CDR2: LNHDA, SQIVND (reference sequence). Trimming pared 7 bases from V and 1 base from J, leaving 12 bases between. There are 14 residues in the CDR3. The chain's CDR3 is CASTSGQGTDTQYF. The CDR3 DNA reads as TGTGCCAGTACCTCCGGGCAGGGCACAGATACGCAGTATTTT.